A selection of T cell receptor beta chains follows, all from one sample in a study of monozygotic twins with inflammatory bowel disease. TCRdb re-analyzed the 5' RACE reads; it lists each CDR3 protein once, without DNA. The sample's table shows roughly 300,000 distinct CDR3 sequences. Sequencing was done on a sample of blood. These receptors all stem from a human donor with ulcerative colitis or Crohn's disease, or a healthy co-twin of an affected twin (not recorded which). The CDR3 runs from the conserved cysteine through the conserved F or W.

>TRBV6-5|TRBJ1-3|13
CASSRDSRNTIYF
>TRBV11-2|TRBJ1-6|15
CASSQKGTGDSPLHF
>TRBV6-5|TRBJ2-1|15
CASSYSRQAGNEQFF
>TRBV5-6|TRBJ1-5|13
CASSLGQMKPQHF
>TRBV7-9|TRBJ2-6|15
CASSFRTSGANVLTF
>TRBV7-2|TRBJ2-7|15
CASSLSGSSSYEQYF
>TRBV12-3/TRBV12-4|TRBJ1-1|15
CASSLTGVVNTEAFF
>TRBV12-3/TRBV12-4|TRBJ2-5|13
CASNHRNQETQYF
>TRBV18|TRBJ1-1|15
CASSPPRFQTAVAFF
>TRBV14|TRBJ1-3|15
CASRPPGNSGNTIYF
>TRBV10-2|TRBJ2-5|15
CASSWLAGTGETQYF
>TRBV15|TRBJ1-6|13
CATSRDSNSPLHF
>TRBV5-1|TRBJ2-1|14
CASSKGLAGNEQFF
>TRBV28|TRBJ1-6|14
CAACRLPFNSPLHF
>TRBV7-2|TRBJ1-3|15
CASSQRLYSGNTIYF
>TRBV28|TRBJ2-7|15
CASSLSGPSSYEQYF
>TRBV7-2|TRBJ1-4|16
CASSFKGLGLSEKLFF
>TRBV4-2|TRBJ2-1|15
CASRKHISSYNEQFF
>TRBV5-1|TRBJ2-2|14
CASSLTRYTGELFF
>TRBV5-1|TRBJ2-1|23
CASSLLRDRGRGTSEWGHNEQFF
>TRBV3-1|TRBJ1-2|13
CASSQQGNYGYTF
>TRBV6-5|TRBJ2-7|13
CASSYGAPKKQYF
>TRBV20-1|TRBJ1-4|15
CSANEGPGTNEKLFF
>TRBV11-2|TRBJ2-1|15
CARSSSWLAGNEQFF
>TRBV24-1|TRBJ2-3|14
CATRAGTLTDTQYF
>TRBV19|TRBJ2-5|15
CASSANSQGQETQYF
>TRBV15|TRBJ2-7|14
CATSRDRPAREQYF
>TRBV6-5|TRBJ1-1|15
CASSYLLSHRTEAFF
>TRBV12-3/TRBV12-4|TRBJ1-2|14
CASSPLPGSYGYTF
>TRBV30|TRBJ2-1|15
CAWRETGASHNEQFF
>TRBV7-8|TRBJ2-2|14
CASSPWGDTGELFF
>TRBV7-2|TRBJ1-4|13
CASSQSREEKLFF
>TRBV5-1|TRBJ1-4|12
CASSLGDGKLFF
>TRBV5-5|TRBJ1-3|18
CASSNRDRPYLSGNTIYF
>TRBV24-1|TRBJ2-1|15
CATSDSTGTYNEQFF
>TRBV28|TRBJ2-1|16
CASSLWSQGDDNEQFF